This TCR beta chain was profiled in a study of blood T cell repertoires in COVID-19. Trimming at V came to 6 bases and at J to 3 bases, leaving 9 bases not matched to a gene. CDR3 length: 16 amino acids. Germline V CDR1 and CDR2: SGHTA, FQGNSA. The authors' processing: Researchers report that nucleated cell counts were estimated from reference gene primer amplification. The repertoire was sequenced with immunoSEQ multiplex PCR; TCRdb's copy has only in-frame clones and lacks some. V, J and clone size are taken as reported in that table, and D and trimming were inferred from the DNA itself. The sample has fewer than 400,000 clones, around nine tenths seen once. Cohort 3 recovered donors had two negative PCRs, clearance, or symptom resolution.

The TCR comes from a man aged 30 to 45 who had recovered from COVID-19. The sample was PBMCs or T cells enriched from blood (not recorded which). The chain joins TRBV7-2 to TRBJ2-2; TRBD1 matches 8 bases. CDR3 amino acids: CASSFRGLSDTGELFF. The CDR3 coding sequence is TGTGCCAGCAGTTTCAGGGGGCTCTCGGACACCGGGGAGCTGTTTTTT.